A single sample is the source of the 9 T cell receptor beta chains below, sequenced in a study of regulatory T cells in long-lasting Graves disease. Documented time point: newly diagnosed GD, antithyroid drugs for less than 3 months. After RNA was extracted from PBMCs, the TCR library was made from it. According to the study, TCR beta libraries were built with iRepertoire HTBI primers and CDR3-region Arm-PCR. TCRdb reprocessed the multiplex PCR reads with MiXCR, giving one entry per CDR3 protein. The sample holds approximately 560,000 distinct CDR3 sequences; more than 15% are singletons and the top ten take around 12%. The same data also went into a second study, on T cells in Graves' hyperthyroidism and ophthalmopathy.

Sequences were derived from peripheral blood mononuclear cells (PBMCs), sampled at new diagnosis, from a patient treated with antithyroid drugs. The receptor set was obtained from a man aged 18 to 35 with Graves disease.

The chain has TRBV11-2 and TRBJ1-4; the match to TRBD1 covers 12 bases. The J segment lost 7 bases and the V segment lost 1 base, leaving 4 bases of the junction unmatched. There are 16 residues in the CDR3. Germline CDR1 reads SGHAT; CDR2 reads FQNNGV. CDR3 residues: CASSLGDRGRGEKLFF. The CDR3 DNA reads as TGTGCCAGCAGCTTAGGGGACAGGGGGCGCGGTGAAAAACTGTTTTTT. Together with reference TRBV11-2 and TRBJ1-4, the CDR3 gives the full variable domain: EAGVAQSPRYKIIEKRQSVAFWCNPISGHATLYWYQQILGQGPKLLIQFQNNGVVDDSQLPKDRFSAERLKGVDSTLKIQPAKLEDSAVYLCASSLGDRGRGEKLFFGSGTQLSVL.

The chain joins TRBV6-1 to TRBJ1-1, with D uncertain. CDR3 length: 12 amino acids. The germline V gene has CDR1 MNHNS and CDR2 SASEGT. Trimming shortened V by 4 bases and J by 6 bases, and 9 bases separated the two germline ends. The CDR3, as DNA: TGTGCCAGCAGTGTTGGGTTCGCTGAAGCTTTCTTT. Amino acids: CASSVGFAEAFF.

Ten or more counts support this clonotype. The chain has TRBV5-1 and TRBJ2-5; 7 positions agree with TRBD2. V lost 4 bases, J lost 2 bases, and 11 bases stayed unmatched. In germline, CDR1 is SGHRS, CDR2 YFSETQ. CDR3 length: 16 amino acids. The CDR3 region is CASSPRSAGRQETQYF. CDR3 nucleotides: TGCGCCAGCAGCCCCCGTTCAGCGGGAAGACAAGAGACCCAGTACTTC. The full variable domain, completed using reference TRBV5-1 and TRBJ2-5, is KAGVTQTPRYLIKTRGQQVTLSCSPISGHRSVSWYQQTPGQGLQFLFEYFSETQRNKGNFPGRFSGRQFSNSRSEMNVSTLELGDSALYLCASSPRSAGRQETQYFGPGTRLLVL.

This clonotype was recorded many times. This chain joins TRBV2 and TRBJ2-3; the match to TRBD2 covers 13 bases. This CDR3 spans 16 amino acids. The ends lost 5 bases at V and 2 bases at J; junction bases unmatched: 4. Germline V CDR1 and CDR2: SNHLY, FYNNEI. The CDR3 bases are TGTGCCAGCAGTCCTGGACTAGCGGGGGACACAGATACGCAGTATTTT. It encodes CASSPGLAGDTDTQYF.

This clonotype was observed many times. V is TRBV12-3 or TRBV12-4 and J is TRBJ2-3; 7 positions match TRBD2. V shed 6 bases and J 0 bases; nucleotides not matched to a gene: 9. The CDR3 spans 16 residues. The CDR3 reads CASRRGQAGSTDTQYF. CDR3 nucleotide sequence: TGTGCCAGCAGGCGTGGACAAGCGGGGAGCACAGATACGCAGTATTTT.

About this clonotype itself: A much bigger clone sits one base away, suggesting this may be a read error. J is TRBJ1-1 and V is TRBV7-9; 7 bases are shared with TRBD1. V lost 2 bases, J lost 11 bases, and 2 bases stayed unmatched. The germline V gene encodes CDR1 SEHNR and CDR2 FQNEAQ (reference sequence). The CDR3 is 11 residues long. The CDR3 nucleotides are TGTGCCAGCAGCTTAAGGGGGCTGGCTTTCTTT. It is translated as CASSLRGLAFF.

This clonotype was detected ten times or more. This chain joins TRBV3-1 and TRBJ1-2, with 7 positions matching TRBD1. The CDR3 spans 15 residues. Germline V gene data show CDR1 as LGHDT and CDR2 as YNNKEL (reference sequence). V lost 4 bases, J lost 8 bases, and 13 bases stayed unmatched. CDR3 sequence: CASSLLSPQGIGYTF. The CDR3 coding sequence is TGTGCCAGCAGCCTCCTATCTCCACAGGGGATCGGCTACACCTTC. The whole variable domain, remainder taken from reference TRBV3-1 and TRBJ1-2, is DTAVSQTPKYLVTQMGNDKSIKCEQNLGHDTMYWYKQDSKKFLKIMFSYNNKELIINETVPNRFSPKSPDKAHLNLHINSLELGDSAVYFCASSLLSPQGIGYTFGSGTRLTVV.

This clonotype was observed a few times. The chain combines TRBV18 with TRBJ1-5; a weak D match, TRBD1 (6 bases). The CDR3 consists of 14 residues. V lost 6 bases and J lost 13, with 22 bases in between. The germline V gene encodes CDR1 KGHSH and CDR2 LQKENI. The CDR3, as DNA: TGTGCCAGCTCCCCCGCGGTTTCGGGGGGCATTCAGCATTTT. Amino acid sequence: CASSPAVSGGIQHF.

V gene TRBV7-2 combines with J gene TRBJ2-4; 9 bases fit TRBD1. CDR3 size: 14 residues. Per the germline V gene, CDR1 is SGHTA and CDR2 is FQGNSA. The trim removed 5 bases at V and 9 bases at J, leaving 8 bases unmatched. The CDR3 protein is CASSPNRGLSIQYF. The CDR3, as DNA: TGTGCCAGCAGCCCTAACAGGGGGCTCTCCATTCAGTACTTC.